These T cell receptor beta chains were read from a single sample in a study of blood T cell repertoires in COVID-19. Profiled with immunoSEQ multiplex PCR; TCRdb holds only in-frame clones, not every one. The sample comprises approximately 380,000 clones, more than 75% of which are singletons, and approximately 1.2% rests with the top ten. Source material: PBMCs or T cells enriched from blood (not recorded which). The receptors shown here come from a woman in her late teens or twenties who had recovered from COVID-19. Both conserved end residues are part of each CDR3. A D gene is named only where the DNA matches it firmly. Where a row states a size, it is once, few, many or the class of an expanded clone; other rows omit it.

>TRBJ1-1|.|.|TRBV5-4
CASSWTGVNTEAFF
TGTGCCAGCAGCTGGACCGGGGTGAACACTGAAGCTTTCTTT
>TRBJ1-5|.|TRBD1|TRBV10-3
CAISSTGSNNQPQHF
TGTGCCATCAGTTCGACAGGGTCGAACAATCAGCCCCAGCATTTT
>TRBJ2-1|.|TRBD2|TRBV11-2
CASSHWMGLGGYNEQFF
TGTGCCAGCAGCCATTGGATGGGACTAGGGGGATACAATGAGCAGTTCTTC
>TRBJ1-2|.|.|TRBV7-8
CASSASRGIYGYTF
TGTGCCAGCAGCGCTAGTCGGGGGATATATGGCTACACCTTC
>TRBJ1-2|.|.|TRBV18
CASSPRGDGNYGYTF
TGTGCCAGCTCACCCCGGGGAGACGGTAACTATGGCTACACCTTC
>TRBJ1-5|.|.|TRBV7-2
CASSQEGNLRQPQHF
TGTGCCAGCAGCCAGGAGGGCAATTTGAGACAGCCCCAGCATTTT
>TRBJ1-5|.|.|TRBV5-1
CASSVRGQPNQPQHF
TGCGCCAGCAGCGTACGAGGACAGCCGAATCAGCCCCAGCATTTT
>TRBJ1-5|.|TRBD1|TRBV19
CASSIGGTGVNQPQHF
TGTGCCAGTAGTATAGGGGGCACAGGGGTAAATCAGCCCCAGCATTTT
>TRBJ2-5|.|TRBD2|TRBV27
CASSSHGAGGLRETQYF
TGTGCCAGCAGTTCCCACGGAGCGGGGGGGCTCAGGGAGACCCAGTACTTC
>TRBJ2-1|.|.|TRBV10-3
CAIGGVVFLNEQFF
TGTGCCATCGGCGGGGTGGTATTTCTCAATGAGCAGTTCTTC
>TRBJ2-7|.|.|TRBV15
CATSVDRGDIGLDEQYF
TGTGCCACCAGCGTAGACCGGGGGGACATCGGTCTTGACGAGCAGTACTTC
>TRBJ1-1|.|.|TRBV29-1
CSVQGYVTEAFF
TGCAGCGTACAGGGTTATGTCACTGAAGCTTTCTTT
>TRBJ1-5|.|.|TRBV2
CASCEDQAGQPQHF
TGTGCCAGCTGCGAAGATCAGGCTGGACAGCCCCAGCATTTT
>TRBJ2-7|.|TRBD1|TRBV9
CASSVGDSPYEQYF
TGTGCCAGCAGCGTAGGGGACAGTCCCTACGAGCAGTACTTC
>TRBJ2-1|.|TRBD2|TRBV27
CASSFRGLAGATSSYNEQFF
TGTGCCAGCAGTTTCCGTGGACTAGCGGGGGCGACGAGCTCCTACAATGAGCAGTTCTTC
>TRBJ2-7|.|.|TRBV14
CASSQGLPGYEQYF
TGTGCCAGCAGCCAAGGCCTCCCGGGCTACGAGCAGTACTTC
>TRBJ2-3|.|TRBD2|TRBV6-4
CASIGGTSGGSKHTDTQYF
TGTGCCAGCATCGGAGGGACTAGCGGGGGATCTAAGCACACAGATACGCAGTATTTT
>TRBJ2-7|many|TRBD2|TRBV15
CATSSPSSGRPYEQYF
TGTGCCACCAGCAGCCCCTCTAGCGGGCGACCCTACGAGCAGTACTTC
>TRBJ1-1|.|.|TRBV29-1
CSVGRRGAFF
TGCAGCGTTGGGCGGCGAGGAGCTTTCTTT
>TRBJ2-7|.|TRBD1|TRBV7-9
CASSPGHGQGTYEQYF
TGTGCCAGCAGCCCAGGCCACGGACAGGGGACATACGAGCAGTACTTC
>TRBJ1-6|.|.|TRBV14
CASSQDQAGTQSSYNSPLHF
TGTGCCAGCAGCCAAGACCAAGCCGGGACTCAGAGCTCCTATAATTCACCCCTCCACTTT
>TRBJ2-5|.|.|TRBV11-3
CASSISGGQETQYF
TGTGCCAGCAGCATATCTGGCGGCCAAGAGACCCAGTACTTC
>TRBJ2-7|.|TRBD1|TRBV28
CASRDRVAEQYF
TGTGCCAGCCGGGACAGGGTCGCCGAGCAGTACTTC
>TRBJ2-3|few|TRBD2|TRBV18
CASSPPTSRDTQYF
TGTGCCAGCTCACCACCGACTAGCCGGGATACGCAGTATTTT
>TRBJ2-5|.|.|TRBV9
CASSVDGDQETQYF
TGTGCCAGCAGCGTAGATGGAGATCAAGAGACCCAGTACTTC
>TRBJ2-5|.|TRBD1|TRBV24-1
CATSDFGTGGLETQYF
TGTGCCACCAGTGATTTTGGGACAGGGGGCTTGGAGACCCAGTACTTC
>TRBJ2-4|.|.|TRBV15
CATSRDLAGSRNIQYF
TGTGCCACCAGCAGAGATCTTGCGGGGAGCAGAAACATTCAGTACTTC
>TRBJ2-6|.|.|TRBV5-1
CASSTYDSGANVLTF
TGCGCCAGCAGCACTTACGACTCTGGGGCCAACGTCCTGACTTTC
>TRBJ1-2|once|.|TRBV7-9
CASSPGNSGNYGYTF
TGTGCCAGCAGTCCAGGGAACTCCGGGAACTATGGCTACACCTTC
>TRBJ2-7|.|.|TRBV4-1
CASSPKGGSSYEQYF
TGCGCCAGCAGCCCCAAGGGGGGGAGCTCCTACGAGCAGTACTTC
>TRBJ1-2|.|.|TRBV19
CASSSRRGSGTNGYTF
TGTGCCAGTAGTAGCCGCCGGGGGAGTGGAACTAATGGCTACACCTTC